These 30 T cell receptor beta chains share one sample of origin, sequenced in a study of T cell responses to AZD1222 COVID-19 vaccine. Clones were read by immunoSEQ multiplex PCR, and TCRdb kept only the in-frame ones, dropping some. This sample yields around 160,000 clones, of which 94% are seen a single time; 4% to 5.5% belongs to the top ten. The specimen comprised peripheral blood, sampled 28 days after the second AZD1222 dose. Every receptor here comes from an adult who received the AZD1222 COVID-19 vaccine.

The chain uses TRBV24-1 and TRBJ1-5; D not resolved. Germline V gene sequence: CDR1 KGHDR, CDR2 SFDVKD. This CDR3 has 12 residues. V was clipped by 2 bases and J by 4 bases, with 2 bases between them. Here the CDR3 DNA reads TGTGCCACCAGTGATTGGAATCAGCCCCAGCATTTT. Translating it yields CATSDWNQPQHF.

The V gene is TRBV27, the J gene TRBJ2-2; TRBD1 is a possible D gene (5 bases). Germline V gene sequence: CDR1 MNHEY, CDR2 SMNVEV (reference sequence). The CDR3 is made up of 16 amino acids. V lost 2 bases and J lost 2, with 12 bases in between. The chain's CDR3 is CASSLVPQGNTGELFF. CDR3 sequence (DNA): TGTGCCAGCAGTTTAGTCCCTCAGGGTAACACCGGGGAGCTGTTTTTT.

V usage is TRBV5-4 and J usage is TRBJ1-2; D is perhaps TRBD1 (6 bases). Trimming cost V 4 bases and J 1 base, with 17 bases left between them. Germline CDR1 is SGHNT and CDR2 is YYREEE (reference sequence). This CDR3 is built from 16 residues. The CDR3 is CASSLEMGRGNYGYTF. CDR3 bases: TGTGCCAGCAGCCTGGAGATGGGCAGGGGTAACTATGGCTACACCTTC.

In nucleotides, the CDR3 is TGTGCCAGCAGCCCCACGAGGGACAGGGTCCACAGCTCCTACAATGAGCAGTTCTTC. It codes for CASSPTRDRVHSSYNEQFF. The chain recombines TRBV7-9 with TRBJ2-1; TRBD1 matches 9 bases. From germline, CDR1 is SEHNR and CDR2 FQNEAQ (reference sequence). The CDR3 is made up of 19 amino acids. With V trimmed by 5 bases and J by 0 bases, 14 bases remained unmatched.

This chain connects TRBV2 to TRBJ1-2, with no clear D. Germline CDR1 SNHLY, CDR2 FYNNEI. V lost 0 bases and J 5 bases, leaving 13 bases between the germline ends. The CDR3 runs to 15 residues. The CDR3 DNA follows: TGTGCCAGCAGTGAAGCCATCGTAGTGGATTATGGCTACACCTTC. It encodes CASSEAIVVDYGYTF.

This chain joins TRBV4-1 and TRBJ1-2; TRBD1 is a possible D gene (6 bases). V lost 0 bases to trimming and J lost 2 bases, with 13 bases between them. Germline CDR1 MGHRA, CDR2 YSYEKL. This CDR3 region has 16 residues. As DNA, the CDR3 is TGCGCCAGCAGCCAAGATAGGAAGGGGGTAAACTATGGCTACACCTTC. Its translation: CASSQDRKGVNYGYTF.

This chain joins TRBV7-9 and TRBJ2-7; D not resolved. V was shortened by 5 bases and J by 6 bases, with 11 bases between the two germline ends. The CDR3 has 12 residues. Germline lookup yields CDR1 SEHNR and CDR2 FQNEAQ (reference sequence). The CDR3 is CASSPQASEQYF. The CDR3, as DNA: TGTGCCAGCAGCCCGCAAGCCTCCGAGCAGTACTTC.

The genes are TRBV7-2 and TRBJ1-1; TRBD1 agrees at 9 bases. CDR1 is SGHTA, CDR2 FQGNSA, per germline. The CDR3 has 14 residues. J lost 5 bases, V lost 5 bases, and 6 bases had no gene match. The CDR3 DNA reads as TGTGCCAGCAGCAAGGGGACAGGGCAGACTGAAGCTTTCTTT. Its protein is CASSKGTGQTEAFF.

The chain joins TRBV28 to TRBJ1-4, with unresolved D. Germline V gene data show CDR1 as MDHEN and CDR2 as SYDVKM. Trimming removed 2 bases from V and 8 bases from J, with 21 bases in between. The CDR3 runs 17 residues. DNA of the CDR3: TGTGCCAGCAGTTTAGGGGAGACTCGGGCCTTGGGGGAAAAACTGTTTTTT. It encodes CASSLGETRALGEKLFF. Full variable domain (missing parts from reference TRBV28 and TRBJ1-4): DVKVTQSSRYLVKRTGEKVFLECVQDMDHENMFWYRQDPGLGLRLIYFSYDVKMKEKGDIPEGYSVSREKKERFSLILESASTNQTSMYLCASSLGETRALGEKLFFGSGTQLSVL.

This chain connects TRBV24-1 to TRBJ1-2; unclear D gene. The CDR3 is made up of 12 amino acids. The germline V gene encodes CDR1 KGHDR and CDR2 SFDVKD. Trimming took off 4 bases at V and 4 bases at J, with 6 bases between the two ends. The CDR3, as DNA: TGTGCCACCAGTGAAGCCGTCTATGGCTACACCTTC. Protein: CATSEAVYGYTF.

V and J are TRBV5-4 and TRBJ1-2; 10 positions match TRBD1. The CDR3 consists of 14 residues. Germline V gene lookup returns CDR1 SGHNT and CDR2 YYREEE (reference sequence). V was pared by 4 bases and J by 8 bases, with 8 bases of the junction left unmatched. The CDR3 reads CASSTGTGVWGYTF. CDR3 bases: TGTGCCAGCAGCACAGGGACAGGGGTTTGGGGCTACACCTTC.

V is TRBV27 and J is TRBJ2-5; D gene ambiguous. CDR1 is MNHEY and CDR2 is SMNVEV in the germline V gene (reference sequence). Trimming cost V 3 bases and J 3 bases, with 8 bases left between them. The CDR3 spans 13 residues. CDR3 sequence reads: CASSFLEEETQYF. CDR3 in DNA: TGTGCCAGCAGTTTCTTGGAAGAAGAGACCCAGTACTTC.

This rearrangement joins TRBV3-1 (or the pseudogene TRBV3-2) to TRBJ1-1, with D possibly being TRBD1 (5 bases). The CDR3 is 14 amino acids. Germline V gene data show CDR1 as LGHDT and CDR2 as YNNKEL (reference sequence). V dropped 3 bases and J dropped 0 bases, with 8 bases sitting between them. The CDR3 DNA reads as TGTGCCAGCAGCCACAGGGCAATGAACACTGAAGCTTTCTTT. Translated, it gives CASSHRAMNTEAFF.

The chain recombines TRBV7-2 with TRBJ2-3, with TRBD2 matching 12 bases. The CDR3 loop spans 16 amino acids. Looked up from germline, CDR1 is SGHTA and CDR2 is FQGNSA. The trim removed 2 bases at V and 4 bases at J, leaving 4 bases unmatched. The CDR3 loop reads CASSLRTSGIADTQYF. The CDR3 DNA reads as TGTGCCAGCAGCTTAAGGACTAGCGGGATTGCAGATACGCAGTATTTT.

This chain links TRBV6-2 or TRBV6-3 with TRBJ2-1; 8 nucleotides match TRBD2. CDR1 MNHEY and CDR2 SVGEGT come from the germline V gene. V lost 0 bases, J lost 3 bases, and 13 bases stayed unmatched. The CDR3 totals 19 residues. CDR3 amino acids: CASSYSRQSLAALYNEQFF. CDR3 sequence (DNA): TGTGCCAGCAGTTACTCGAGGCAATCACTAGCGGCCCTCTACAATGAGCAGTTCTTC.

CDR3 in DNA: TGTGCCAGCAGCGGCACAGGGGTTGAGGGCAATCAGCCCCAGCATTTT. Translating gives CASSGTGVEGNQPQHF. V is TRBV28 and J is TRBJ1-5; TRBD1 matches at 7 bases. Looked up from germline, CDR1 is MDHEN and CDR2 is SYDVKM. V lost 6 bases and J lost 2; bases outside the gene matches: 10. This CDR3 has 16 residues.

This clone was counted a single time. This rearrangement joins TRBV11-3 to TRBJ2-3; the match to TRBD2 covers 14 bases. The CDR3 length is 19 residues. After removal of 5 bases from V and 7 bases from J, the junction contained 17 bases not matched to a gene. Germline CDR1 reads SGHNT; CDR2 reads YENEEA. This CDR3 is CASSPRAGTSGRQANTQYF. CDR3 nucleotide sequence: TGTGCCAGCAGCCCTCGGGCGGGGACTAGCGGGAGACAAGCAAATACGCAGTATTTT.

The chain joins TRBV28 to TRBJ2-2, with 7 bases matching TRBD2. The length of the CDR3 is 14 residues. After removal of 6 bases from V and 1 base from J, the junction contained 2 bases not matched to a gene. Germline V lookup: CDR1 MDHEN, CDR2 SYDVKM. CDR3 in amino acids: CASRPSGNTGELFF. In DNA, the CDR3 is TGTGCCAGCAGGCCTAGCGGGAACACCGGGGAGCTGTTTTTT. Based on the CDR3 plus reference TRBV28 and TRBJ2-2, the full variable domain is DVKVTQSSRYLVKRTGEKVFLECVQDMDHENMFWYRQDPGLGLRLIYFSYDVKMKEKGDIPEGYSVSREKKERFSLILESASTNQTSMYLCASRPSGNTGELFFGEGSRLTVL.

The CDR3 sequence: CASRGLMNTEAFF. The CDR3 nucleotides read TGTGCCAGCAGGGGACTCATGAACACTGAAGCTTTCTTT. The rearrangement uses TRBV25-1 and TRBJ1-1, with D possibly matching TRBD1 (5 bases). Trimming stripped 6 bases from V and 0 bases from J, with 8 bases between. There are 13 residues in the CDR3. Germline-derived CDR1 and CDR2 are MGHDK and SYGVNS.

This CDR3 reads CASSQDIASNQPQHF. The DNA of the CDR3 is TGTGCCAGCAGCCAAGATATAGCAAGCAATCAGCCCCAGCATTTT. V and J are TRBV4-2 and TRBJ1-5, with no clear D. Trimming pared 0 bases from V and 1 base from J, leaving 7 bases between. The CDR3 is 15 amino acids. Germline CDR1 reads LGHNA; CDR2 reads YNFKEQ.

The J gene is TRBJ2-7, the V gene TRBV5-1; TRBD1 agrees at 8 bases. Per germline, CDR1 SGHRS and CDR2 YFSETQ. The CDR3 length is 14 residues. Unmatched junction bases numbered 8, after V lost 3 bases and J lost 6 bases. The CDR3 DNA reads as TGCGCCAGCAGCTCCCCCGGACAGGGCCCCGAGCAGTACTTC. Translating gives CASSSPGQGPEQYF.

The genes are TRBV24-1 and TRBJ2-3, with D perhaps matching TRBD2 (6 bases). V lost 4 bases, J lost 1 base, and 14 bases lay in between. The CDR3 runs 16 residues. The germline V gene has CDR1 KGHDR and CDR2 SFDVKD. This CDR3 is CATSDRGTSRTDTQYF. CDR3 nucleotides: TGTGCCACCAGTGACCGCGGGACTTCCCGCACAGATACGCAGTATTTT.

The V gene is TRBV7-9, the J gene TRBJ2-7; D call uncertain. Germline-derived CDR1 and CDR2 are SEHNR and FQNEAQ (reference sequence). V was clipped by 5 bases and J by 6 bases, with 11 bases between them. The CDR3 loop spans 12 amino acids. In nucleotides, the CDR3 is TGTGCCAGCAGCCACAATACGGGCGAGCAGTACTTC. Amino acids: CASSHNTGEQYF.

V gene TRBV7-9 combines with J gene TRBJ1-1, with D possibly TRBD1 on 5 matching bases. With 0 bases removed from V and 0 bases from J, the gap between germline ends came to 8 bases. The CDR3 has 15 amino acids. CDR1 and CDR2 (germline): SEHNR, FQNEAQ (reference sequence). This CDR3 is CASSLAGGMNTEAFF. CDR3 nucleotides: TGTGCCAGCAGCTTAGCGGGGGGGATGAACACTGAAGCTTTCTTT.

This clone showed up just once. CDR3 sequence: CASSFGGGRPQHF. As DNA, the CDR3 is TGTGCCAGCAGTTTCGGGGGAGGGCGGCCCCAGCATTTT. This chain connects TRBV12-3 or TRBV12-4 to TRBJ1-5, with D perhaps matching TRBD1 (5 bases). Trimming left V 3 bases short and J 9 bases short, with 12 bases between. This CDR3 is built from 13 residues.

The rearrangement joins TRBV27 to TRBJ2-7; D is undetermined. Trimming left V 2 bases short and J 0 bases short, with 11 bases between. There are 15 residues in the CDR3. Germline CDR1 MNHEY, CDR2 SMNVEV (reference sequence). CDR3 in amino acids: CASSLISGSSYEQYF. In nucleotides, the CDR3 is TGTGCCAGCAGTTTAATATCGGGCAGCTCCTACGAGCAGTACTTC.

J is TRBJ2-1 and V is TRBV11-3; TRBD2 agrees at 8 bases. The germline CDR1 and CDR2 sequences are SGHNT and YENEEA. The CDR3 extends over 16 amino acids. Trimming at V came to 5 bases and at J to 2 bases, leaving 8 bases not matched to a gene. Here the CDR3 reads CASSEGFGRAYNEQFF. In nucleotides, the CDR3 is TGTGCCAGCAGCGAGGGGTTCGGGAGGGCCTACAATGAGCAGTTCTTC. Supplemented by reference TRBV11-3 and TRBJ2-1, the full variable domain reads EAGVVQSPRYKIIEKKQPVAFWCNPISGHNTLYWYLQNLGQGPELLIRYENEEAVDDSQLPKDRFSAERLKGVDSTLKIQPAELGDSAVYLCASSEGFGRAYNEQFFGPGTRLTVL.

The chain joins TRBV19 to TRBJ1-2, with unresolved D. The germline CDR1 and CDR2 sequences are LNHDA and SQIVND (reference sequence). With 10 bases removed from V and 3 bases from J, the gap between germline ends came to 27 bases. This CDR3 has 17 residues. The CDR3 DNA reads TGTGCCACCCTCCCGCGGGCGCGGGGAGATATGGACTATGGCTACACCTTC. It codes for CATLPRARGDMDYGYTF.

The chain is built from TRBV3-1 (or the pseudogene TRBV3-2) and TRBJ2-1; 14 bases fit TRBD2. There are 18 residues in the CDR3. V lost 7 bases to trimming and J lost 8 bases; unmatched junction nucleotides: 16. In germline, CDR1 is LGHDT, CDR2 YNNKEL (reference sequence). In nucleotides, the CDR3 is TGTGCCAGCACCCCCCAAGGACTAGCGGGAGGCCTCTGGGATGAGCAGTTCTTC. Amino acids: CASTPQGLAGGLWDEQFF.

The CDR3 spells CASSQDMDNEQFF. Written as DNA, the CDR3 is TGCGCCAGCAGCCAAGATATGGACAATGAGCAGTTCTTC. The V call is TRBV4-1, the J call TRBJ2-1, with D unresolved. The CDR3 is 13 residues long. The germline V gene encodes CDR1 MGHRA and CDR2 YSYEKL. Deletions cut 0 bases from V and 5 bases from J, with 5 bases between.